Below are 5 T cell receptor beta chains sequenced from a single sample in a study of cytomegalovirus exposure and HLA in healthy donors (TCRdb year 2017). Library creation used the immunoSEQ multiplex PCR assay. A mixture of 60 forward primers for TCR Vbeta segments and 13 reverse primers for TCR Jbeta segments was used in the multiplex PCR. TCRdb mirrors the immuneACCESS table, restricted to in-frame sequences. Some clones are absent from its copies; in checked studies, under half trace to an unresolved V gene, and the reason for the others is unknown. Counted in this sample were roughly 120,000 clones; approximately 75% of them appeared once. The ten largest clones represent about 1.7% of the sample. The sample taken for sequencing was PBMCs. The receptors were gathered from a man in his forties or fifties in good health and CMV-seronegative.

The chain has TRBV5-6 and TRBJ1-6, with D perhaps matching TRBD1 (5 bases). The CDR3 has 12 residues. The V gene lost 1 base and the J gene lost 9 bases, with 5 bases spanning the gap. Looked up from germline, CDR1 is SGHDT and CDR2 is YYEEEE. The CDR3 protein is CASSLRGSPLHF. DNA for the CDR3: TGTGCCAGCAGCTTGAGGGGTTCACCCCTCCACTTT.

This chain uses TRBV14 with TRBJ2-1, with 12 bases aligning to TRBD2. J gave up 8 bases and V 4 bases, and 9 bases lay outside the gene matches. The germline V gene has CDR1 SGHDN and CDR2 FVKESK. CDR3 length equals 16 residues. The CDR3 region is CASSPITSGRNYEQFF. DNA of the CDR3: TGTGCCAGCAGCCCTATAACTAGCGGGAGGAACTATGAGCAGTTCTTC.

V is TRBV6-5 and J is TRBJ2-1, with TRBD2 as a possible D gene (5 bases). V was clipped by 2 bases and J by 7 bases, with 15 bases between them. Germline loops: CDR1 MNHEY, CDR2 SVGAGI. The CDR3 length is 15 residues. CDR3 DNA: TGTGCCAGCAGTTACGGCGGTTCATCGGGGAATGAGCAGTTCTTC. It is translated as CASSYGGSSGNEQFF.

This clone came up a few times. This chain connects TRBV27 to TRBJ1-2; 9 bases are shared with TRBD1. J was trimmed by 8 bases and V by 3 bases; bases with no gene match: 10. Germline V gene data show CDR1 as MNHEY and CDR2 as SMNVEV (reference sequence). The CDR3 has 15 amino acids. Here the CDR3 DNA reads TGTGCCAGCAGTTTGGGGACCGGGACAGGGAGCGGCTACACCTTC. This encodes CASSLGTGTGSGYTF.

This chain links TRBV11-2 with TRBJ2-2; 8 nucleotides match TRBD2. V lost 3 bases, J lost 1 base, and 4 bases stayed unmatched. CDR3 length equals 16 residues. The germline V gene has CDR1 SGHAT and CDR2 FQNNGV. CDR3 sequence (DNA): TGTGCCAGCAGCTTCGTAGCGGGGCGGAACACCGGGGAGCTGTTTTTT. It translates to CASSFVAGRNTGELFF.